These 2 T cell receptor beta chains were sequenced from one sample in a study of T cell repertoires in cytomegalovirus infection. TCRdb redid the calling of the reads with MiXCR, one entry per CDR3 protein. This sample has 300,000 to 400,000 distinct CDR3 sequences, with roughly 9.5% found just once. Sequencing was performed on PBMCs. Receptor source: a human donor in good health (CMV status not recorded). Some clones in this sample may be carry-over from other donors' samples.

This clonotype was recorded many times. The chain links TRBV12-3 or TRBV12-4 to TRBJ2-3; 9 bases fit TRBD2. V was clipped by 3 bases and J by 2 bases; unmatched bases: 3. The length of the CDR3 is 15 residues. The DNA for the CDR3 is TGTGCCAGCAGTTTGACTAGCGGATACACAGATACGCAGTATTTT. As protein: CASSLTSGYTDTQYF.

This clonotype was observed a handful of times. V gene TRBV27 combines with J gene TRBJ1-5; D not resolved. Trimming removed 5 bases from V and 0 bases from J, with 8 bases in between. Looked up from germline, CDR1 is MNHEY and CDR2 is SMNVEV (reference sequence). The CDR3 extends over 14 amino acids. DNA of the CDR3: TGTGCCAGCAGTCCGACGCTTAGCAATCAGCCCCAGCATTTT. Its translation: CASSPTLSNQPQHF.